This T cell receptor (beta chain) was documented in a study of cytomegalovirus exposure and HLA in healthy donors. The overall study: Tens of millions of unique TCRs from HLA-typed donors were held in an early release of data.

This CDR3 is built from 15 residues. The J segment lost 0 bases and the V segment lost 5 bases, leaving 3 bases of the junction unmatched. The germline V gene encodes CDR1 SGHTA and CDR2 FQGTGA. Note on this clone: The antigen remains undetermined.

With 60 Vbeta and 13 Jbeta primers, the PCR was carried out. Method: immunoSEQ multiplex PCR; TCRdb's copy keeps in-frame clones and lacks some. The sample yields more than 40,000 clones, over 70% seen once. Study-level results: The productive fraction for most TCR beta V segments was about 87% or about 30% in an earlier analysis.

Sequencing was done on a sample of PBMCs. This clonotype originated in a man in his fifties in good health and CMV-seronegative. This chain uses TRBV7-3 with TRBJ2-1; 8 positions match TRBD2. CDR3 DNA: TGTGCCAGCAGCGTGGGACTAGTCTCCTACAATGAGCAGTTCTTC. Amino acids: CASSVGLVSYNEQFF.